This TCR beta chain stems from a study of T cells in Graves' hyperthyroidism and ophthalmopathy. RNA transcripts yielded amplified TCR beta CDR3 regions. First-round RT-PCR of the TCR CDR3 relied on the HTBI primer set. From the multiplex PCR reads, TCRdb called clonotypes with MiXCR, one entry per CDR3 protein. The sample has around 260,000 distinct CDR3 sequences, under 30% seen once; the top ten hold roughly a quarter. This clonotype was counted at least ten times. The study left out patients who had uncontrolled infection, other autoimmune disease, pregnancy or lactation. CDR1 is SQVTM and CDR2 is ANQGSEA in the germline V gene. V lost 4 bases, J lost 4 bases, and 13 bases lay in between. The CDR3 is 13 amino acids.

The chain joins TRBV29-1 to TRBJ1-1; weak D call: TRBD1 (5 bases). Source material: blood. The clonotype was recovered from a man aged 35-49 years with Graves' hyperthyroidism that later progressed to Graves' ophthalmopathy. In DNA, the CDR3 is TGCAGCGTTGCAGGGATTGTGAGCACTGAAGCTTTCTTT. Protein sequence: CSVAGIVSTEAFF.